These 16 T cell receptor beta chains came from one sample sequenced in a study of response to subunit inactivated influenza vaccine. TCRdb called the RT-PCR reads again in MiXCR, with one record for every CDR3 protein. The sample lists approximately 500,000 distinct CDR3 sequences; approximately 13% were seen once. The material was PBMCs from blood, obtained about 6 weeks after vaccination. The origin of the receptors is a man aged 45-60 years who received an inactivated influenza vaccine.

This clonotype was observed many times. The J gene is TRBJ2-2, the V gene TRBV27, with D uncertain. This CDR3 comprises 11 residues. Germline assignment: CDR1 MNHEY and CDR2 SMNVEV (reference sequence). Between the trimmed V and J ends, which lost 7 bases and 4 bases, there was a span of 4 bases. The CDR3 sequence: CASTSTGELFF. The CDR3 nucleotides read TGTGCCAGCACCAGCACCGGGGAGCTGTTTTTT.

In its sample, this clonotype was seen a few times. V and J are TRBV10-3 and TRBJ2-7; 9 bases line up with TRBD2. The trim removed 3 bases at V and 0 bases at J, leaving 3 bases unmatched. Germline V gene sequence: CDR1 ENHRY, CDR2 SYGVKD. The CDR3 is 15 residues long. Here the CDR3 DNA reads TGTGCCATCAGTGACGGTAGCGGGAGCTCCTACGAGCAGTACTTC. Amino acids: CAISDGSGSSYEQYF.

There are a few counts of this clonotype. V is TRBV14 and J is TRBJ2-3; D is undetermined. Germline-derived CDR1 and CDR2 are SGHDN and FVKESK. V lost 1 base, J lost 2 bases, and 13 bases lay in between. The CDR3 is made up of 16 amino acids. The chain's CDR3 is CASSQGPAGFTDTQYF. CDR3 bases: TGTGCCAGCAGCCAAGGGCCAGCAGGTTTCACAGATACGCAGTATTTT.

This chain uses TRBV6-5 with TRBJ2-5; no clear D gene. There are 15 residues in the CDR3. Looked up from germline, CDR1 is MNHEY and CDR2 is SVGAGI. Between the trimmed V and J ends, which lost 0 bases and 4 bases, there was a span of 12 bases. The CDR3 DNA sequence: TGTGCCAGCAGTTACTCGAGAACTACGCTAGAGACCCAGTACTTC. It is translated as CASSYSRTTLETQYF.

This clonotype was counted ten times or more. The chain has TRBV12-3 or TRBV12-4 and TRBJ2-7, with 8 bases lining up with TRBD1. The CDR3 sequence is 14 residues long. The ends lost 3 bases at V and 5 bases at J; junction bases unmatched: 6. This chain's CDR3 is CASSFSGGGDEQYF. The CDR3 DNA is TGTGCCAGCAGTTTTTCAGGGGGCGGCGACGAGCAGTACTTC.

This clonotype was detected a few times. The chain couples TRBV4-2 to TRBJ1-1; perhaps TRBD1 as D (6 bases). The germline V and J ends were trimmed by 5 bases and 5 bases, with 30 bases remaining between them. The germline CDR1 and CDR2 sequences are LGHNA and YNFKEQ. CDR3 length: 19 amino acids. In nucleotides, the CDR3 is TGTGCCAGCAGCGAAAGCGGGGGCCCAGGTCTATGGGGACGAACTGAAGCTTTCTTT. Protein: CASSESGGPGLWGRTEAFF.

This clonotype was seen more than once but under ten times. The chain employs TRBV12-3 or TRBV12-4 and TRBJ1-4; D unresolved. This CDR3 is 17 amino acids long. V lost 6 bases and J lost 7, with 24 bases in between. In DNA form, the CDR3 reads TGTGCCAGCAGCACCCGGAAAAGACGCCCGGACGGTGAAAAACTGTTTTTT. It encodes CASSTRKRRPDGEKLFF.

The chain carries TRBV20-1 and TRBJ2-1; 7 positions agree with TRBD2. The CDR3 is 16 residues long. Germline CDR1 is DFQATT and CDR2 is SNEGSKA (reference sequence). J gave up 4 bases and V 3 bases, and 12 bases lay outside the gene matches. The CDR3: CSARGGNTESYNEQFF. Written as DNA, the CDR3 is TGCAGTGCTAGGGGGGGGAACACGGAGTCGTACAATGAGCAGTTCTTC.

The CDR3 DNA is TGCAGTGCTCCAACCAGACAGGGGGCGTACAATGAGCAGTTCTTC. This codes for CSAPTRQGAYNEQFF. This rearrangement joins TRBV20-1 to TRBJ2-1; 10 bases fit TRBD1. The CDR3 runs to 15 residues. V dropped 5 bases and J dropped 4; count of bases not matched to a gene: 8. CDR1 and CDR2 from the germline V gene are DFQATT and SNEGSKA (reference sequence).

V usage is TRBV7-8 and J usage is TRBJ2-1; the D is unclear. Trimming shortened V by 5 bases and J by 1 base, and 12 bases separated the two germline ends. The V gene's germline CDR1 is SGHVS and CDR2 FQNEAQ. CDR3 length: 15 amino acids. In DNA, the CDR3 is TGTGCCAGCAGCCGATCTGTTATTTCCTACAATGAGCAGTTCTTC. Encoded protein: CASSRSVISYNEQFF.

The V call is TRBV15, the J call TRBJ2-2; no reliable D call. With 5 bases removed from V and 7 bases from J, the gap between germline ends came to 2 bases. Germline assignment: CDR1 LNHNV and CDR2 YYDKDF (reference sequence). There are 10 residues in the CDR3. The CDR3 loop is CATSLGELFF. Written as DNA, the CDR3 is TGTGCCACCAGCCTCGGGGAGCTGTTTTTT.

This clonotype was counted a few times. The CDR3 region is CASSPGGGQGTDTQYF. DNA of the CDR3: TGTGCCAGCAGCCCGGGAGGGGGACAGGGCACAGATACGCAGTATTTT. V and J are TRBV9 and TRBJ2-3; possibly TRBD1 or TRBD2 for D (8 bases each). V lost 4 bases to trimming and J lost 1 base, with 16 bases between them. The CDR3 sequence is 16 residues long. The germline gives CDR1 SGDLS, CDR2 YYNGEE.

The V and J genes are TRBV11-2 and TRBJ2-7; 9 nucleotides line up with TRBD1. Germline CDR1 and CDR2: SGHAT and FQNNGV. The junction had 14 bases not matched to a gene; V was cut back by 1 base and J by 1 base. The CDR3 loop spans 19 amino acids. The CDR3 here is CASSLGTGGVGRGSYEQYF. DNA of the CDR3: TGTGCCAGCAGCTTAGGTACAGGGGGCGTAGGGCGGGGGTCCTACGAGCAGTACTTC.

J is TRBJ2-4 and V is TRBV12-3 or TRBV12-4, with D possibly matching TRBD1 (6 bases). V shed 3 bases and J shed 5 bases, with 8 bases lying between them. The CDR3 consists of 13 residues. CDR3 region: CASSLGAQNIQYF. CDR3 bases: TGTGCCAGCAGTTTGGGGGCTCAAAACATTCAGTACTTC.

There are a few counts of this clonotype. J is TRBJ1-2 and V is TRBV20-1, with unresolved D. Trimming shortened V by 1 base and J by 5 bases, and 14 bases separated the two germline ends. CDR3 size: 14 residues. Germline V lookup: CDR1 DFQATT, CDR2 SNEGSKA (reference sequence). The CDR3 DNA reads TGCAGTGCTAGAGGAAATGGACGGGTATATGGCTACACCTTC. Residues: CSARGNGRVYGYTF.

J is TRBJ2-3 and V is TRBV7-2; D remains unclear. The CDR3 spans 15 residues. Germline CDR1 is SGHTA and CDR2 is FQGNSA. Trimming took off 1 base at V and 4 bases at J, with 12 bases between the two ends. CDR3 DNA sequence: TGTGCCAGCAGCTTAGTCTGGTCTACCCCAGATACGCAGTATTTT. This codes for CASSLVWSTPDTQYF.